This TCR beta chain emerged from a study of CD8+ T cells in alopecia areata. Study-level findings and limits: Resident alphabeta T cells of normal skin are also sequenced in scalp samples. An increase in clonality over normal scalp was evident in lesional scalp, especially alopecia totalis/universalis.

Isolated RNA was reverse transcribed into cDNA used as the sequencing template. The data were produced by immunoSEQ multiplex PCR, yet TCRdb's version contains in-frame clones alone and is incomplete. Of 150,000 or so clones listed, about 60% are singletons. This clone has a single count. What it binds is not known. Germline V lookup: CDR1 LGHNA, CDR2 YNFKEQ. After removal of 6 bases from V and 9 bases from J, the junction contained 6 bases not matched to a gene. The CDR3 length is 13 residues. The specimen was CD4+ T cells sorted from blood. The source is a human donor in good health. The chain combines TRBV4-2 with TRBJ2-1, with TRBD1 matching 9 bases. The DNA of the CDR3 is TGTGCCAGCAGTAGGGACAGGGAGGGTGAGCAGTTCTTC. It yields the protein CASSRDREGEQFF.